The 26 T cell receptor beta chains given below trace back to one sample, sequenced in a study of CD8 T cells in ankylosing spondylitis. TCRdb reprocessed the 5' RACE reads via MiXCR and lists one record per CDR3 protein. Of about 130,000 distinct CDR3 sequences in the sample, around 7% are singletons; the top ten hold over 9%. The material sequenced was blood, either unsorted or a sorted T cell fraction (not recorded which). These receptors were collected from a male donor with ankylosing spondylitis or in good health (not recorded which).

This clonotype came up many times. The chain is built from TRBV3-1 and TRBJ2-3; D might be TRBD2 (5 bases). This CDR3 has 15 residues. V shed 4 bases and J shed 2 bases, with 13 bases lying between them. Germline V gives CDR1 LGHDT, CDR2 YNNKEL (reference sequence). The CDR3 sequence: CASSPRVLLTDTQYF. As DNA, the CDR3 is TGTGCCAGCAGCCCGAGGGTCCTACTCACAGATACGCAGTATTTT.

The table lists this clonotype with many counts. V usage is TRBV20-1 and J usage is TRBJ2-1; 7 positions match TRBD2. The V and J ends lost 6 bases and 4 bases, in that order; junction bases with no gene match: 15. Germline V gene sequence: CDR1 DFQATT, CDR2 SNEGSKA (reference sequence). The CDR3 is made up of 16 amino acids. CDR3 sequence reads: CSAPGWLGGSYNEQFF. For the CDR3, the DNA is TGCAGTGCCCCCGGGTGGCTGGGGGGGAGTTACAATGAGCAGTTCTTC.

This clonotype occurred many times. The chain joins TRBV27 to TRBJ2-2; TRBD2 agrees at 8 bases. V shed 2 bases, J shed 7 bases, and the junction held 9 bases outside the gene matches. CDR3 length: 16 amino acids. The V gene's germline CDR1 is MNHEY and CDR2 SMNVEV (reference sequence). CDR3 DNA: TGTGCCAGCAGTTTAGAGGGTAGCGGGGTGAGCGGGGAGCTGTTTTTT. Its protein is CASSLEGSGVSGELFF.

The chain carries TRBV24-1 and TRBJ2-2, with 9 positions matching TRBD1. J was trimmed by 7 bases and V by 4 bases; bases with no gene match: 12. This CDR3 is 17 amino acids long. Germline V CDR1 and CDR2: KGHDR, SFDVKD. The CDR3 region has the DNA TGTGCCACCAGTGACAACCCGGGACAGGGATCGCACGGGGAGCTGTTTTTT. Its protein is CATSDNPGQGSHGELFF.

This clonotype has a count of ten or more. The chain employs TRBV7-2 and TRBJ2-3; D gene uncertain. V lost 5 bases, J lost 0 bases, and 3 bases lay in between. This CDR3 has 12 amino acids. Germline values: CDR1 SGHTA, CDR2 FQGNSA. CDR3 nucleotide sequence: TGTGCCAGCAGCATCAGCACAGATACGCAGTATTTT. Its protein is CASSISTDTQYF. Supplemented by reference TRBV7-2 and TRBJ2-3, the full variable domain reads GAGVSQSPSNKVTEKGKDVELRCDPISGHTALYWYRQSLGQGLEFLIYFQGNSAPDKSGLPSDRFSAERTGGSVSTLTIQRTQQEDSAVYLCASSISTDTQYFGPGTRLTVL.

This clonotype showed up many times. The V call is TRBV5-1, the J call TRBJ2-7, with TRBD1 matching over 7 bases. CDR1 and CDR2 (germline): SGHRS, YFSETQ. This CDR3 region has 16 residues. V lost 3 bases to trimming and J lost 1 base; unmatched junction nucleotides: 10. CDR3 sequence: CASSSTGQSISYEQYF. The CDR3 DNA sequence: TGCGCCAGCAGCTCGACGGGACAGAGCATTTCCTACGAGCAGTACTTC.

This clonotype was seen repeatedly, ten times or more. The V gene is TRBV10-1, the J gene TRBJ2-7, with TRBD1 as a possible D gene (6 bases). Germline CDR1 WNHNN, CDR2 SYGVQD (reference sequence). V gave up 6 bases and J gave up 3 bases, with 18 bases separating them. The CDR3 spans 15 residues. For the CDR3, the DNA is TGCGCCAGCAGCCCAGGAGAGGGGGATCACTACGAGCAGTACTTC. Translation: CASSPGEGDHYEQYF.

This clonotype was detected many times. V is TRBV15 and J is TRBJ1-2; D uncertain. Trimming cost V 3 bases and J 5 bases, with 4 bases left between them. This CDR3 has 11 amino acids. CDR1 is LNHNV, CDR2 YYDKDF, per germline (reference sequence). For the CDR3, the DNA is TGTGCCACCAGCAGCGGTTATGGCTACACCTTC. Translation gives CATSSGYGYTF. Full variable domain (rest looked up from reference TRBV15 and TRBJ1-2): DAMVIQNPRYQVTQFGKPVTLSCSQTLNHNVMYWYQQKSSQAPKLLFHYYDKDFNNEADTPDNFQSRRPNTSFCFLDIRSPGLGDTAMYLCATSSGYGYTFGSGTRLTVV.

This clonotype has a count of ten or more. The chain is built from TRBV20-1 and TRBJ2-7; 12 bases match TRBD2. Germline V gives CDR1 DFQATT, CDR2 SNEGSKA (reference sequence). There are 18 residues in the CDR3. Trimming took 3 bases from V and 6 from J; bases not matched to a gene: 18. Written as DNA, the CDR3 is TGCAGTGCTAGCGTGTTCGGGCTAGCGGGAGGGCATCCGCTCGAGCAGTACTTC. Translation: CSASVFGLAGGHPLEQYF.

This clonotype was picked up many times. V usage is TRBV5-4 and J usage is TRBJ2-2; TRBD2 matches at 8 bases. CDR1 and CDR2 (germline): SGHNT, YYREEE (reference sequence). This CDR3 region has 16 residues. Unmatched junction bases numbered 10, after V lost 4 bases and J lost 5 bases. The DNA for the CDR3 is TGTGCCAGCAGCCCCTCCGGGACTAGACGGACCGGGGAGCTGTTTTTT. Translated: CASSPSGTRRTGELFF.

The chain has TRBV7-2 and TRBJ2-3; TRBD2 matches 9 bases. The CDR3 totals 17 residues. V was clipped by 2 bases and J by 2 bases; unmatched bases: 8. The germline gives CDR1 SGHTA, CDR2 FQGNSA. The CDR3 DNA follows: TGTGCCAGCAGCTTAAAGACTAGCGGCGAATCCACAGATACGCAGTATTTT. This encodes CASSLKTSGESTDTQYF.

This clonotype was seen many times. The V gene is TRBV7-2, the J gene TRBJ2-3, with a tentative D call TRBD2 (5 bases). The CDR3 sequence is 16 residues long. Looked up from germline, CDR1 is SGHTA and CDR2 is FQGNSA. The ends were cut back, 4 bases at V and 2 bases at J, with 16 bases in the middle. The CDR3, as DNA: TGTGCCAGCAGCTCTGACTATCTAACCCCCACAGATACGCAGTATTTT. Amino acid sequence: CASSSDYLTPTDTQYF. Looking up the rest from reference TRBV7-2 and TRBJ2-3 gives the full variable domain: GAGVSQSPSNKVTEKGKDVELRCDPISGHTALYWYRQSLGQGLEFLIYFQGNSAPDKSGLPSDRFSAERTGGSVSTLTIQRTQQEDSAVYLCASSSDYLTPTDTQYFGPGTRLTVL.

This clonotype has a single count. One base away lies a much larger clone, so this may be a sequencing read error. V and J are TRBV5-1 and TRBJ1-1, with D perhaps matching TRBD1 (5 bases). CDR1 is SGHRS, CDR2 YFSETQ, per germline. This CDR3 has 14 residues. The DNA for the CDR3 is TGCGTCAGCAGCTTGATCGGGGGGAGCACTGAAGCTTTCTTT. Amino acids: CVSSLIGGSTEAFF.

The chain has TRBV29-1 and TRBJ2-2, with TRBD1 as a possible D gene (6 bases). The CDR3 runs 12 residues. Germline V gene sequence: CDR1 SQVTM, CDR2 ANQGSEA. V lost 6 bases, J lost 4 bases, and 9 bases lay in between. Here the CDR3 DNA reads TGCAGCGTCCACAGGGCCACCGGGGAGCTGTTTTTT. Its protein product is CSVHRATGELFF.

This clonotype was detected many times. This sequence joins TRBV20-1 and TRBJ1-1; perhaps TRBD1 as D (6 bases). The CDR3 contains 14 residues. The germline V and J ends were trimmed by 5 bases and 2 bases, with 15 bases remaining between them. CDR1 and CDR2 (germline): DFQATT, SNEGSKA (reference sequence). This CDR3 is CSAPPGAHNTEAFF. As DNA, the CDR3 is TGCAGTGCTCCCCCGGGGGCCCACAACACTGAAGCTTTCTTT.

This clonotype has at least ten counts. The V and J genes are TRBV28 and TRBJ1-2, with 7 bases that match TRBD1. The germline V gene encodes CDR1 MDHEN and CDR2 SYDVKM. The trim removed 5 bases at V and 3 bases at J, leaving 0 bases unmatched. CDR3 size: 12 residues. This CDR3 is CASSQGDYGYTF. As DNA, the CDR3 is TGTGCCAGCAGTCAGGGGGACTATGGCTACACCTTC.

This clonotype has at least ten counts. The CDR3 loop is CASSFVRLAVQETQYF. Written as DNA, the CDR3 is TGTGCCAGCAGTTTCGTGAGACTAGCGGTTCAAGAGACCCAGTACTTC. The chain has TRBV6-2 or TRBV6-3 and TRBJ2-5; TRBD2 matches 9 bases. CDR1 is MNHEY, CDR2 SVGEGT, per germline. The CDR3 runs to 16 residues. With 4 bases clipped from V and 2 bases from J, the junction kept 8 bases outside the gene matches.

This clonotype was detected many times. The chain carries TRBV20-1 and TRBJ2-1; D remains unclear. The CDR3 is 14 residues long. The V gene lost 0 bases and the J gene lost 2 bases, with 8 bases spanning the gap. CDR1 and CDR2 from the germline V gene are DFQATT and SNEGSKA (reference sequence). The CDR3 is CSARDTIAYNEQFF. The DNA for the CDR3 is TGCAGTGCTAGAGATACGATAGCCTACAATGAGCAGTTCTTC.

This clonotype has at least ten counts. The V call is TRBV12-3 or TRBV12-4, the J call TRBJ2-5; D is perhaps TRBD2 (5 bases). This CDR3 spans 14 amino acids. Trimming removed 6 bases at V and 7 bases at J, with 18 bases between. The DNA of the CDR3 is TGTGCCAGCAGCACCCGTCGTATAGGAGGGACCCAGTACTTC. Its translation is CASSTRRIGGTQYF.

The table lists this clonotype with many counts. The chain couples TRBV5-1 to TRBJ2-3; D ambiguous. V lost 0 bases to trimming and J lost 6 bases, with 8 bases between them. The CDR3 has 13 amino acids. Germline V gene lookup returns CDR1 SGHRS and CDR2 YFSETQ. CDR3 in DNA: TGCGCCAGCAGCTTGGAGGCGGTGGATACGCAGTATTTT. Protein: CASSLEAVDTQYF.

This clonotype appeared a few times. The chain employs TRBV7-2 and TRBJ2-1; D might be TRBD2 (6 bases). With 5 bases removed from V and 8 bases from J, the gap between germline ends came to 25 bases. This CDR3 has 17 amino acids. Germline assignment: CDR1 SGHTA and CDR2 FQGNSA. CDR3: CASSHVAGVPPGDEQFF. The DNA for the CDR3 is TGTGCCAGCAGCCACGTGGCGGGCGTTCCCCCGGGGGATGAGCAGTTCTTC.

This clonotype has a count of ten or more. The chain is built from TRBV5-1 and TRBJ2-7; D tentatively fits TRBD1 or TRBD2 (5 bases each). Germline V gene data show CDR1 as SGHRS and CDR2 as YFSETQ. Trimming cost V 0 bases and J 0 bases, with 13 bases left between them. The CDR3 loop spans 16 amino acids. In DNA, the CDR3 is TGCGCCAGCAGCTTGGGGGACGGATGGAGCTCCTACGAGCAGTACTTC. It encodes CASSLGDGWSSYEQYF.

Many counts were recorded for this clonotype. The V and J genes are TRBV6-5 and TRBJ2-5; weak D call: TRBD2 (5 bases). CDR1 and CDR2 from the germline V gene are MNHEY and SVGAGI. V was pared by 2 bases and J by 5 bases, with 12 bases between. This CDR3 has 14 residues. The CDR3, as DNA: TGTGCCAGCAGTTACAGAGCCCAGCGGGAGACCCAGTACTTC. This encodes CASSYRAQRETQYF.

CDR3 bases: TGTGCCAGCAGCGTACGGGGACAGGCGTACAATGAGCAGTTCTTC. Amino acid sequence: CASSVRGQAYNEQFF. V and J are TRBV7-9 and TRBJ2-1; 8 bases match TRBD1. The CDR3 extends over 15 amino acids. The V segment lost 5 bases and the J segment 4 bases; nucleotides outside the gene matches: 7. Looked up from germline, CDR1 is SEHNR and CDR2 is FQNEAQ (reference sequence). Using reference TRBV7-9 and TRBJ2-1 for the parts outside the CDR3, the full variable domain is DTGVSQNPRHKITKRGQNVTFRCDPISEHNRLYWYRQTLGQGPEFLTYFQNEAQLEKSRLLSDRFSAERPKGSFSTLEIQRTEQGDSAMYLCASSVRGQAYNEQFFGPGTRLTVL.

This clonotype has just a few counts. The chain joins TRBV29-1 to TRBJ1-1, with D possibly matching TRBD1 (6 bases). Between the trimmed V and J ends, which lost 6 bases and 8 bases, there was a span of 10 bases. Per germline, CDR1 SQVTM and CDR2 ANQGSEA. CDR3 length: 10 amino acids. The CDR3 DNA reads TGCAGCGTCCCCGGGACAGAAGCTTTCTTT. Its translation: CSVPGTEAFF.

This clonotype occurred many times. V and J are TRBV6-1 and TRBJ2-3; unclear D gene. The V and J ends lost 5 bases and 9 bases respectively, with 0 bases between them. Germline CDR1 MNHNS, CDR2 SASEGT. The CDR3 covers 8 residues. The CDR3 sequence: CASSTQYF. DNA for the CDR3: TGTGCCAGCAGTACGCAGTATTTT.